The rows below give T cell receptor beta chains drawn from one sample of a study of blood T cell repertoires in COVID-19. This table comes from immunoSEQ multiplex PCR, and its TCRdb copy is limited to in-frame clones, with some not included. In the table there are 85,000 to 110,000 clones, over 75% of which are singletons. The source material was peripheral blood. All receptors derive from a human donor in a cohort sampled during active or convalescent COVID-19. Each CDR3 is given with its conserved first and last residue. The order of the fields is clone size, V gene, D gene, J gene, CDR3 DNA, CDR3 protein. D genes are given only for firm matches. Clone size is given for some rows only: seen once, a few or many times, or a class if the clone is expanded.

abundance: few
v_gene: TRBV11-3
d_gene: NA
j_gene: TRBJ1-4
CDR3nt: TGTGCCAGCAGCCCAACCGGACAGAATGAAAAACTGTTTTTT
CDR3aa: CASSPTGQNEKLFF

abundance: NA
v_gene: TRBV7-2
d_gene: NA
j_gene: TRBJ2-7
CDR3nt: TGTGCCAGCAGCTTAGCGGGCGACAGGCCATACTACGAGCAGTACTTC
CDR3aa: CASSLAGDRPYYEQYF

abundance: NA
v_gene: TRBV28
d_gene: TRBD1
j_gene: TRBJ1-2
CDR3nt: TGTGCCAGCAGTTCCTACAGGGGTGCCAACTATGGCTACACCTTC
CDR3aa: CASSSYRGANYGYTF

abundance: many
v_gene: TRBV2
d_gene: NA
j_gene: TRBJ1-1
CDR3nt: TGTGCCAGCAGTTCAGGGGCCCCCGCTTTCTTT
CDR3aa: CASSSGAPAFF

abundance: NA
v_gene: TRBV3-1/TRBV3-2
d_gene: NA
j_gene: TRBJ1-5
CDR3nt: TGTGCCAGCAGCCAAGGGGGGGGGAGTCAGCCCCAGCATTTT
CDR3aa: CASSQGGGSQPQHF

abundance: few
v_gene: TRBV6-5
d_gene: NA
j_gene: TRBJ2-7
CDR3nt: TGTGCCAGCAGTCCTCGACGGGATGAGCAGTACTTC
CDR3aa: CASSPRRDEQYF

abundance: NA
v_gene: TRBV15
d_gene: NA
j_gene: TRBJ2-5
CDR3nt: TGTGCCACCAGCAGAGATCATGGAGGGTACGAGACCCAGTACTTC
CDR3aa: CATSRDHGGYETQYF

abundance: NA
v_gene: TRBV3-1/TRBV3-2
d_gene: TRBD2
j_gene: TRBJ2-1
CDR3nt: TGTGCCAGCAGCCCCCGGACTAGCGGCCACAATGAGCAGTTCTTC
CDR3aa: CASSPRTSGHNEQFF

abundance: NA
v_gene: TRBV28
d_gene: NA
j_gene: TRBJ2-6
CDR3nt: TGTGCCAGCAGCTCAGGATCTGCTGGGGCCAACGTCCTGACTTTC
CDR3aa: CASSSGSAGANVLTF

abundance: NA
v_gene: TRBV11-2
d_gene: NA
j_gene: TRBJ1-4
CDR3nt: TGTGCCAGCAGCTTATCTTCCGGAGGCTTTGGTGAAAAACTGTTTTTT
CDR3aa: CASSLSSGGFGEKLFF

abundance: NA
v_gene: TRBV11-3
d_gene: NA
j_gene: TRBJ2-1
CDR3nt: TGTGCCAGCACCAAGACAGGAAGCTCCTACAATGAGCAGTTCTTC
CDR3aa: CASTKTGSSYNEQFF

abundance: NA
v_gene: TRBV5-1
d_gene: TRBD2
j_gene: TRBJ2-5
CDR3nt: TGCGCCAGCAGCTTGGGACCAGCGGGGGGGCCTGTGACCCAGTACTTC
CDR3aa: CASSLGPAGGPVTQYF

abundance: NA
v_gene: TRBV12-3/TRBV12-4
d_gene: TRBD1
j_gene: TRBJ1-2
CDR3nt: TGTGCCAGCAGTTTCGAGGGGGCCAGTGGCTACACCTTC
CDR3aa: CASSFEGASGYTF

abundance: NA
v_gene: TRBV12-2
d_gene: NA
j_gene: TRBJ2-7
CDR3nt: TGTGCAAGTCGCTTAGAGGCAGGGACTCCCTCCGCCTACGAGCAGTACTTC
CDR3aa: CASRLEAGTPSAYEQYF

abundance: NA
v_gene: TRBV4-2
d_gene: TRBD2
j_gene: TRBJ2-4
CDR3nt: TGTGCCAGCAGCCAAGATCCCAGCGGGGGCCCAAACATTCAGTACTTC
CDR3aa: CASSQDPSGGPNIQYF

abundance: NA
v_gene: TRBV12-5
d_gene: NA
j_gene: TRBJ2-3
CDR3nt: TGTGCTAGTGGTTTGTCTGAGGATACGCAGTATTTT
CDR3aa: CASGLSEDTQYF

abundance: NA
v_gene: TRBV5-5
d_gene: NA
j_gene: TRBJ2-2
CDR3nt: TGTGCCAGCAGCTTTCCAGGCACCGGGGAGCTGTTTTTT
CDR3aa: CASSFPGTGELFF

abundance: NA
v_gene: TRBV2
d_gene: NA
j_gene: TRBJ1-6
CDR3nt: TGTGCCAGCCTAGTTGACTATAATTCACCCCTCCACTTT
CDR3aa: CASLVDYNSPLHF

abundance: NA
v_gene: TRBV29-1
d_gene: NA
j_gene: TRBJ2-3
CDR3nt: TGCAGCGCCTCCCCGTCGCGGGGGCCCCCTGATACGCAGTATTTT
CDR3aa: CSASPSRGPPDTQYF

abundance: once
v_gene: TRBV2
d_gene: NA
j_gene: TRBJ1-2
CDR3nt: TGTGCCAGCAGTGAAGCGCGTCGGACAGCTAACTATGGCTACACCTTC
CDR3aa: CASSEARRTANYGYTF

abundance: NA
v_gene: TRBV18
d_gene: NA
j_gene: TRBJ1-2
CDR3nt: TGTGCCAGCTCATCAACAGGGTATGGAGGCTACACCTTC
CDR3aa: CASSSTGYGGYTF

abundance: NA
v_gene: TRBV10-1
d_gene: NA
j_gene: TRBJ2-7
CDR3nt: TGCGCCAGCAGTGAATCCGGCGGCCGAATTTACGAGCAGTACTTC
CDR3aa: CASSESGGRIYEQYF

abundance: many
v_gene: TRBV27
d_gene: TRBD2
j_gene: TRBJ2-7
CDR3nt: TGTGCCAGCAGCCTATCGTACGGGGGGAGATGGAACTTC
CDR3aa: CASSLSYGGRWNF

abundance: NA
v_gene: TRBV4-2
d_gene: NA
j_gene: TRBJ1-5
CDR3nt: TGTGCCAGCAGCCCCTCGGGCAATCAGCCCCAGCATTTT
CDR3aa: CASSPSGNQPQHF

abundance: NA
v_gene: TRBV6-5
d_gene: TRBD1
j_gene: TRBJ1-2
CDR3nt: TGTGCCAGCAGAACAGGGGGCAAGTATGGCTACACCTTC
CDR3aa: CASRTGGKYGYTF

abundance: NA
v_gene: TRBV11-2
d_gene: NA
j_gene: TRBJ2-6
CDR3nt: TGTGCCAGCAGCGCGGGGACGGGACAGCTCTCTGGGGCCAACGTCCTGACTTTC
CDR3aa: CASSAGTGQLSGANVLTF

abundance: NA
v_gene: TRBV19
d_gene: NA
j_gene: TRBJ1-4
CDR3nt: TGTGCCAGTAGTACAGGGGTAACTAATGAAAAACTGTTTTTT
CDR3aa: CASSTGVTNEKLFF

abundance: NA
v_gene: TRBV5-6
d_gene: NA
j_gene: TRBJ2-3
CDR3nt: TGTGCCAGCAGCTTGCTCGCGGGGGCCAGCACAGATACGCAGTATTTT
CDR3aa: CASSLLAGASTDTQYF

abundance: few
v_gene: TRBV19
d_gene: NA
j_gene: TRBJ1-6
CDR3nt: TGTGCCAGTAGTATGCGGCAGCTTAATTCACCCCTCCACTTT
CDR3aa: CASSMRQLNSPLHF

abundance: NA
v_gene: TRBV5-1
d_gene: NA
j_gene: TRBJ2-5
CDR3nt: TGCGCCAGCAGCTTGGAAGGGGCAGAGACCCAGTACTTC
CDR3aa: CASSLEGAETQYF

abundance: NA
v_gene: TRBV24-1
d_gene: TRBD2
j_gene: TRBJ2-3
CDR3nt: TGTGCCACCAGTGACCGCCGACTAGCGGGGGGATATACGCAGTATTTT
CDR3aa: CATSDRRLAGGYTQYF

abundance: NA
v_gene: TRBV5-5
d_gene: NA
j_gene: TRBJ1-1
CDR3nt: TGTGCCAGCAGCTTGGTCCGGCAGGGAGCTTTCTTT
CDR3aa: CASSLVRQGAFF

abundance: NA
v_gene: TRBV4-2
d_gene: NA
j_gene: TRBJ2-5
CDR3nt: TGTGCCAGCAGCCAAGATAGGGGACAAGAGACCCAGTACTTC
CDR3aa: CASSQDRGQETQYF

abundance: once
v_gene: TRBV25-1
d_gene: TRBD1
j_gene: TRBJ1-2
CDR3nt: TGTGCCAGCAGTGAATACGGGACAGACTATGGCTACACCTTC
CDR3aa: CASSEYGTDYGYTF

abundance: NA
v_gene: TRBV19
d_gene: TRBD1
j_gene: TRBJ1-5
CDR3nt: TGTGCCAGTAGTCCCGACCAGGGGGCCTTTAGCAATCAGCCCCAGCATTTT
CDR3aa: CASSPDQGAFSNQPQHF

abundance: NA
v_gene: TRBV4-1
d_gene: TRBD2
j_gene: TRBJ2-7
CDR3nt: TGCGCCAGCAGCCAAGTAGCGGGGGGCTCCTACGAGCAGTACTTC
CDR3aa: CASSQVAGGSYEQYF

abundance: NA
v_gene: TRBV7-6
d_gene: NA
j_gene: TRBJ2-7
CDR3nt: TGTGCCAGCAGTCGCGGGTCGACCTACGAGCAGTACTTC
CDR3aa: CASSRGSTYEQYF

abundance: once
v_gene: TRBV5-5
d_gene: NA
j_gene: TRBJ2-1
CDR3nt: TGTGCCAGCAGCACAGACAAAAGGGAGCCCTCCTACAATGAGCAGTTCTTC
CDR3aa: CASSTDKREPSYNEQFF

abundance: NA
v_gene: TRBV12-3/TRBV12-4
d_gene: NA
j_gene: TRBJ1-4
CDR3nt: TGTGCCAGCAGCTGGGGCCTAAATGAAAAACTGTTTTTT
CDR3aa: CASSWGLNEKLFF

abundance: NA
v_gene: TRBV11-2
d_gene: TRBD1
j_gene: TRBJ2-3
CDR3nt: TGTGCCAGCAGCTCGGACAGGGGCCTAGCAACGGATACGCAGTATTTT
CDR3aa: CASSSDRGLATDTQYF

abundance: NA
v_gene: TRBV27
d_gene: NA
j_gene: TRBJ1-6
CDR3nt: TGTGCCAGCAGAATCCAGGGGCTTAATTCACCCCTCCACTTT
CDR3aa: CASRIQGLNSPLHF

abundance: NA
v_gene: TRBV7-9
d_gene: NA
j_gene: TRBJ1-4
CDR3nt: TGTGCCAGCAGACATTACCGGGACACAGAAAAACTGTTTTTT
CDR3aa: CASRHYRDTEKLFF